This record concerns one T cell receptor beta chain sequence. This entry belongs to a study of T cell repertoires in cytomegalovirus infection. Study as a whole: Public TCR beta signatures marked donors with CMV infection and the matching HLA.

TCRdb re-called the reads through MiXCR, storing one row per CDR3 protein. Of about 180,000 distinct CDR3 sequences in the sample, over 13% were seen once. Germline CDR1 is MNHNS and CDR2 is SASEGT. Trimming at V came to 2 bases and at J to 3 bases, leaving 10 bases not matched to a gene. This CDR3 has 16 amino acids. The chain uses TRBV6-1 and TRBJ2-7, with TRBD2 matching over 7 bases. Sequencing was carried out using PBMCs. The TCR was taken from a human donor in good health (CMV status not recorded). Some clones in this sample may be carry-over from other donors' samples. DNA for the CDR3: TGTGCCAGCAGTGAAAGGAGCGGGGTAATCGTCTACGAGCAGTACTTC. Translation: CASSERSGVIVYEQYF.